A single sample gave rise to the 14 T cell receptor beta chains below, sequenced in a study of Graves' ophthalmopathy and Graves' hyperthyroidism. RNA transcripts were the template, and TCR beta CDR3 regions were amplified from them. An opening RT-PCR round employed HTBI primers and preceded a second-round multiplex PCR. One entry per CDR3 protein results from TCRdb running MiXCR on the multiplex PCR reads. This sample yields 600,000 to 700,000 distinct CDR3 sequences, of which over 40% are seen a single time; 3% to 4% belongs to the top ten. Input material: peripheral blood. The receptors come from an adult man with Graves' ophthalmopathy.

This clonotype was picked up many times. The chain recombines TRBV7-9 with TRBJ2-5, with D perhaps matching TRBD1 (6 bases). The CDR3 spans 13 residues. Looked up from germline, CDR1 is SEHNR and CDR2 is FQNEAQ (reference sequence). Trimming pared 5 bases from V and 3 bases from J, leaving 10 bases between. The CDR3 nucleotides are TGTGCCAGCAGCCCTCGACAGGAAGAGACCCAGTACTTC. Translated: CASSPRQEETQYF.

Many counts were recorded for this clonotype. The chain links TRBV6-5 to TRBJ1-2; D unclear. Germline-derived CDR1 and CDR2 are MNHEY and SVGAGI. This CDR3 region has 11 residues. The V end lost 5 bases, the J end lost 4 bases, and 5 bases lay between the germline ends. CDR3 region: CASSSTYGYTF. The CDR3 DNA is TGTGCCAGCAGTAGTACCTATGGCTACACCTTC.

The rearrangement links TRBV30 to TRBJ1-3; D might be TRBD1 (5 bases). CDR1 and CDR2 (germline): GTSNPN, SVGIG (reference sequence). V was trimmed by 4 bases and J by 2 bases, leaving 12 bases between them. The CDR3 spans 14 residues. The CDR3 spells CAWTGKGTGNTIYF. DNA for the CDR3: TGTGCCTGGACAGGGAAGGGTACTGGAAACACCATATATTTT.

This clonotype was recorded at least ten times. V usage is TRBV7-9 and J usage is TRBJ2-7; D not certain. V lost 3 bases and J lost 5, with 5 bases in between. This CDR3 has 11 amino acids. The germline gives CDR1 SEHNR, CDR2 FQNEAQ (reference sequence). Written as DNA, the CDR3 is TGTGCCAGCAGCTTTAATGACGAGCAGTACTTC. Encoded protein: CASSFNDEQYF.

The chain employs TRBV11-2 and TRBJ2-2; 8 bases align to TRBD2. J lost 2 bases, V lost 5 bases, and 16 bases had no gene match. Per germline, CDR1 SGHAT and CDR2 FQNNGV. This CDR3 comprises 19 residues. The CDR3 loop reads CASSQVSGGPGGNTGELFF. CDR3 coding DNA: TGTGCCAGCAGCCAAGTATCGGGAGGGCCTGGAGGTAACACCGGGGAGCTGTTTTTT.

The chain joins TRBV29-1 to TRBJ1-1, with D possibly TRBD1 on 6 matching bases. V lost 5 bases and J lost 8, with 18 bases in between. Germline V gene sequence: CDR1 SQVTM, CDR2 ANQGSEA. The CDR3 consists of 13 residues. CDR3 sequence (DNA): TGCAGCGTTAGGGGGGTGGGGACTCCGGAAGCTTTCTTT. It encodes CSVRGVGTPEAFF.

Regarding this clonotype: Germline is not matched at one junction end, which may reflect a read error. The rearrangement uses TRBV7-3 and TRBJ2-7; possible D gene TRBD2, 5 bases. Germline lookup yields CDR1 SGHTA and CDR2 FQGTGA. CDR3 length: 17 amino acids. The CDR3 nucleotides read TGCGCCAGCAGCCTCCGGGGTCCCGGCTTAGTTGGGAACGAGCAGTACTTC. It translates to CASSLRGPGLVGNEQYF.

V and J are TRBV19 and TRBJ1-4, with a possible D match to TRBD1 (6 bases). Trimming cost V 4 bases and J 8 bases, with 23 bases left between them. The CDR3 runs to 17 residues. Per germline, CDR1 LNHDA and CDR2 SQIVND (reference sequence). CDR3 sequence reads: CASSKSSGEGAREKLFF. The CDR3 coding sequence is TGTGCCAGTAGTAAATCGTCAGGGGAAGGAGCACGGGAAAAACTGTTTTTT. Filled out from reference TRBV19 and TRBJ1-4, the complete variable domain reads DGGITQSPKYLFRKEGQNVTLSCEQNLNHDAMYWYRQDPGQGLRLIYYSQIVNDFQKGDIAEGYSVSREKKESFPLTVTSAQKNPTAFYLCASSKSSGEGAREKLFFGSGTQLSVL.

There are many counts of this clonotype. V is TRBV4-2 and J is TRBJ2-2; no definite D call. V was cut by 1 base and J by 2 bases, with 14 bases left in between. This CDR3 region has 17 residues. Germline V gives CDR1 LGHNA, CDR2 YNFKEQ. CDR3 residues: CASSQVVQLVNTGELFF. CDR3 DNA: TGTGCCAGCAGCCAAGTTGTACAGCTAGTTAACACCGGGGAGCTGTTTTTT.

Many counts were recorded for this clonotype. CDR3 in DNA: TGTGCCACCAGTGATCAATATCAGCCCCAGCATTTT. This translates into CATSDQYQPQHF. The V gene is TRBV24-1, the J gene TRBJ1-5; D not certain. CDR3 length equals 12 residues. Germline CDR1 is KGHDR and CDR2 is SFDVKD. The V end lost 3 bases, the J end lost 5 bases, and 4 bases lay between the germline ends.

This clonotype was recorded only once. At one of its ends the junction is not consistent with the germline gene, which may arise from a read error. The chain employs TRBV7-9 and TRBJ2-7, with TRBD2 matching over 8 bases. The CDR3 sequence is 14 residues long. Germline V CDR1 and CDR2: SEHNR, FQNEAQ (reference sequence). CDR3 bases: TGTGCCAGCAGCTTCGTGGGGGGGCCAGCGGGGGATCCCTTC. Protein sequence: CASSFVGGPAGDPF.

This clonotype was picked up a small number of times. The gene calls are TRBV12-3 or TRBV12-4 and TRBJ1-1; D ambiguous. This CDR3 spans 17 amino acids. Deletions cut 1 base from V and 5 bases from J, with 20 bases between. CDR3 DNA sequence: TGTGCCAGCAGTTTAGTGGCTTGGCGGCCAGAAGGTACTGAAGCTTTCTTT. Encoded protein: CASSLVAWRPEGTEAFF.

The chain links TRBV29-1 to TRBJ2-7; the match to TRBD2 covers 7 bases. CDR1 is SQVTM, CDR2 ANQGSEA, per germline. The V and J ends lost 6 bases and 2 bases, in that order; junction bases with no gene match: 10. The length of the CDR3 is 14 residues. The CDR3 nucleotides read TGCAGCGTCGCCTCGGGGGGTATCACCTACGAGCAGTACTTC. Translating it yields CSVASGGITYEQYF.

J is TRBJ1-2 and V is TRBV10-3; D ambiguous. The length of the CDR3 is 11 residues. Germline V gene sequence: CDR1 ENHRY, CDR2 SYGVKD. Trimming took off 8 bases at V and 2 bases at J, with 6 bases between the two ends. The CDR3 DNA sequence: TGTGCCATCGGCGGGAACTATGGCTACACCTTC. It is translated as CAIGGNYGYTF.